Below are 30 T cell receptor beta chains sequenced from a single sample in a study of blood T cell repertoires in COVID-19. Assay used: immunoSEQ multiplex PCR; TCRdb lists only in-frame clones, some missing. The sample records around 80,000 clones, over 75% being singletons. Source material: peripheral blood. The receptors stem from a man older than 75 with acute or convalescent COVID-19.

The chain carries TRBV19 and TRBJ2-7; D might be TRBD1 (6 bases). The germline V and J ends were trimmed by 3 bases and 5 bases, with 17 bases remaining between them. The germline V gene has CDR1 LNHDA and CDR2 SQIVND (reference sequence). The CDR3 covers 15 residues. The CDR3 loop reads CASSIKGQALHEQYF. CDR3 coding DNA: TGTGCCAGTAGTATCAAGGGACAAGCTCTTCACGAGCAGTACTTC.

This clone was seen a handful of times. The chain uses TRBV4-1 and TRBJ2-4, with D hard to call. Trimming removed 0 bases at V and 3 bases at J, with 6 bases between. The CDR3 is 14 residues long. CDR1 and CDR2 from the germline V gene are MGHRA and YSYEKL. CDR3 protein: CASSQDRVKNIQYF. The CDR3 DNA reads TGCGCCAGCAGCCAAGACCGAGTCAAAAACATTCAGTACTTC.

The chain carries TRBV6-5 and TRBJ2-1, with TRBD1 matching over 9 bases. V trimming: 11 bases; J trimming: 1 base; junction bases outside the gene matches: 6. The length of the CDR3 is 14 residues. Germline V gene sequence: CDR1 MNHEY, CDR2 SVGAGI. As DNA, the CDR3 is TGTGCCGGCACAGGGGGCAGGTCCTACAATGAGCAGTTCTTC. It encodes CAGTGGRSYNEQFF.

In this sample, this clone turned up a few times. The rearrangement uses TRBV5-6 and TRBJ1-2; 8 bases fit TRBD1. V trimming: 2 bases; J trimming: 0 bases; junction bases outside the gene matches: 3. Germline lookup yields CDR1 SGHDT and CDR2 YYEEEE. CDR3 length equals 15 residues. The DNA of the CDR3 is TGTGCCAGCAGCTTCAGGGGGCTGACTAACTATGGCTACACCTTC. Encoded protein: CASSFRGLTNYGYTF.

The CDR3 nucleotides are TGTGCCATCAGTGCGGGGGGCCAAAACATTCAGTACTTC. Its translation is CAISAGGQNIQYF. This sequence joins TRBV10-3 and TRBJ2-4, with D perhaps TRBD2 (7 bases). This CDR3 is built from 13 residues. The V end lost 4 bases, the J end lost 5 bases, and 9 bases lay between the germline ends. From germline, CDR1 is ENHRY and CDR2 SYGVKD.

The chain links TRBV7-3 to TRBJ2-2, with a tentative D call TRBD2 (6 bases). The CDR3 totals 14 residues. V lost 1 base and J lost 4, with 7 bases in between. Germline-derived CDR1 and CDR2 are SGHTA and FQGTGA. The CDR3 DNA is TGTGCCAGCAGCTTAATGGGACTCACCGGGGAGCTGTTTTTT. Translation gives CASSLMGLTGELFF.

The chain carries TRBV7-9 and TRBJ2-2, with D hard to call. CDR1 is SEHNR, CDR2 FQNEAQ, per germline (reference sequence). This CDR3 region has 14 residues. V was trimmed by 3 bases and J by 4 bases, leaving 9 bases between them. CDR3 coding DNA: TGTGCCAGCAGCTTCAGAGGCCTCACCGGGGAGCTGTTTTTT. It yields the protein CASSFRGLTGELFF. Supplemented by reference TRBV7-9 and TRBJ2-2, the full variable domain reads DTGVSQNPRHKITKRGQNVTFRCDPISEHNRLYWYRQTLGQGPEFLTYFQNEAQLEKSRLLSDRFSAERPKGSFSTLEIQRTEQGDSAMYLCASSFRGLTGELFFGEGSRLTVL.

CDR3 in amino acids: CASSLSGQRQETQYF. CDR3 in DNA: TGTGCCAGCAGTTTATCGGGACAACGGCAAGAGACCCAGTACTTC. The gene calls are TRBV27 and TRBJ2-5; D possibly corresponds to TRBD1 (6 bases). The V gene lost 0 bases and the J gene lost 2 bases, with 10 bases spanning the gap. The CDR3 consists of 15 residues. CDR1 is MNHEY, CDR2 SMNVEV, per germline (reference sequence).

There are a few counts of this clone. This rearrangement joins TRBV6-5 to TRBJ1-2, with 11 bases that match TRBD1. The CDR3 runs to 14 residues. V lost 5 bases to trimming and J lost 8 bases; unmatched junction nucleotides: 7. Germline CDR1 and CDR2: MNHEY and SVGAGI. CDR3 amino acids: CASSTGTGGWGYTF. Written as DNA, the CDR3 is TGTGCCAGCAGTACCGGGACAGGGGGTTGGGGCTACACCTTC.

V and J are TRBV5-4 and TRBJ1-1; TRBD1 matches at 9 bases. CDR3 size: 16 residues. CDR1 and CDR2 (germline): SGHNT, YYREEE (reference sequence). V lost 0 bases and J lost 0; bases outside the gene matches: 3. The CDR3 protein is CASSLAGTGLNTEAFF. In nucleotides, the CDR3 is TGTGCCAGCAGCTTGGCCGGGACAGGGCTGAACACTGAAGCTTTCTTT.

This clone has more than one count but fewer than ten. The CDR3: CASSAGGPTEAFF. Written as DNA, the CDR3 is TGTGCCAGCAGCGCGGGGGGACCCACTGAAGCTTTCTTT. The J gene is TRBJ1-1, the V gene TRBV7-9; a weak D match, TRBD1 (5 bases). Germline CDR1 is SEHNR and CDR2 is FQNEAQ (reference sequence). Trimming stripped 5 bases from V and 4 bases from J, with 11 bases between. CDR3 length: 13 residues.

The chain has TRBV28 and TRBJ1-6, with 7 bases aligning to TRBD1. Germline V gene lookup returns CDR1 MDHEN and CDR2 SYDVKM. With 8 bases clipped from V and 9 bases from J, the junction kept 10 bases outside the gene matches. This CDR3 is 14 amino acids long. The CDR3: CASGETGRGSPLHF. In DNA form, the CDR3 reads TGTGCCAGCGGAGAGACAGGGAGAGGTTCACCCCTCCACTTT.

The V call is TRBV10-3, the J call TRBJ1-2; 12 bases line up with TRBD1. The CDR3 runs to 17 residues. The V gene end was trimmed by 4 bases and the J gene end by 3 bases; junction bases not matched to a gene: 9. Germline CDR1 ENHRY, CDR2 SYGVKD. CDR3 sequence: CAISGDPGQGADYGYTF. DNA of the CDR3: TGTGCCATCAGTGGGGATCCGGGACAGGGGGCGGACTATGGCTACACCTTC.

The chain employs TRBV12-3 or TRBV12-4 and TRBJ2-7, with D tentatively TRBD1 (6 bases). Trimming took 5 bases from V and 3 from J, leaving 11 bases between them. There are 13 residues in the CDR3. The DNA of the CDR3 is TGTGCCAGCAGTACGGGACAACACTACGAGCAGTACTTC. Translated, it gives CASSTGQHYEQYF.

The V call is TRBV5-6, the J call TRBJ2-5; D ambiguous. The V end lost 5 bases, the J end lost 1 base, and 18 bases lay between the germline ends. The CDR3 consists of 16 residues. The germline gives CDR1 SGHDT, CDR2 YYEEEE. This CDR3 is CASRKMTITSQETQYF. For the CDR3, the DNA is TGTGCCAGCAGAAAAATGACAATCACCTCCCAAGAGACCCAGTACTTC.

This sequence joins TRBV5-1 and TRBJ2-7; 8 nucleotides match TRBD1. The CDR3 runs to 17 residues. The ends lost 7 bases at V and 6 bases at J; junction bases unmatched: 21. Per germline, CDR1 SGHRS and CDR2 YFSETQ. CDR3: CASAYTQGGQGLSEQYF. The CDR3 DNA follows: TGCGCCAGCGCCTATACCCAGGGAGGACAGGGTCTAAGCGAGCAGTACTTC.

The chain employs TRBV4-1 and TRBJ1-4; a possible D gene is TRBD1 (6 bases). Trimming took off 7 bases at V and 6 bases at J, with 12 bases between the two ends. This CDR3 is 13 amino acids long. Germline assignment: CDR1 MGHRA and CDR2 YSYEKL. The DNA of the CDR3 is TGCGCCAGCAAGAAGGGGGGGGATGAAAAACTGTTTTTT. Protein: CASKKGGDEKLFF.

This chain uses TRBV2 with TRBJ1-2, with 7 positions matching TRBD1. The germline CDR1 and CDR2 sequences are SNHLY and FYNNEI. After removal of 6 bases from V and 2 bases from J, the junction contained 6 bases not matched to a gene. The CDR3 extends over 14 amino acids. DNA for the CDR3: TGTGCCAGCAGGGGGGACAGAGGAAACTATGGCTACACCTTC. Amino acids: CASRGDRGNYGYTF.

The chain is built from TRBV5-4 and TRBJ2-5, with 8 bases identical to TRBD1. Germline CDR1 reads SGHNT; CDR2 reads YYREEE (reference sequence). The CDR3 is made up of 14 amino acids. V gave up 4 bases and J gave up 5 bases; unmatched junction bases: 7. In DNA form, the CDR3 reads TGTGCCAGCAGCCGACAGGGGACTGCGGAGACCCAGTACTTC. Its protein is CASSRQGTAETQYF. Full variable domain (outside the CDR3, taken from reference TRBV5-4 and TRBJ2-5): ETGVTQSPTHLIKTRGQQVTLRCSSQSGHNTVSWYQQALGQGPQFIFQYYREEENGRGNFPPRFSGLQFPNYSSELNVNALELDDSALYLCASSRQGTAETQYFGPGTRLLVL.

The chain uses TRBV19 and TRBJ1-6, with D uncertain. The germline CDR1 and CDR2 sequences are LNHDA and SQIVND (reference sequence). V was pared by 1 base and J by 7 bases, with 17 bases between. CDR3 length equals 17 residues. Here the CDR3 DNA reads TGTGCCAGTAGTATAGGGGCCCTGGGCCCATTGAATTCACCCCTCCACTTT. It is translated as CASSIGALGPLNSPLHF.

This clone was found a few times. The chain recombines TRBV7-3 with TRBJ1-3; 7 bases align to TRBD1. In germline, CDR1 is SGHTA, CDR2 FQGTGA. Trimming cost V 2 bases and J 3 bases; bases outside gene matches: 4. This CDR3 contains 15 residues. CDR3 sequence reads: CASSLSGGFGNTIYF. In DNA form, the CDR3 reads TGTGCCAGCAGCTTATCAGGGGGTTTTGGAAACACCATATATTTT.

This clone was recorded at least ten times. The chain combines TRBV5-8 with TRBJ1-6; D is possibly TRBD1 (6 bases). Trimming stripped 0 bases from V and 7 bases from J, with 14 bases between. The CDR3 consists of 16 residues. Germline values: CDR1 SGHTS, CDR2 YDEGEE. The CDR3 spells CASSLELGAGNSPLHF. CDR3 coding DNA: TGTGCCAGCAGCTTGGAACTGGGGGCTGGGAATTCACCCCTCCACTTT.

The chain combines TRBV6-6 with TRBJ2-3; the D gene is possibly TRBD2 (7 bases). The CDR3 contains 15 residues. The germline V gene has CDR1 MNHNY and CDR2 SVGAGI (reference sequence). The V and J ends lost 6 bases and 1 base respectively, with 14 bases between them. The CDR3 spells CASRDGGRGTDTQYF. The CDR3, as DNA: TGTGCCAGCAGAGACGGGGGGCGAGGCACAGATACGCAGTATTTT.

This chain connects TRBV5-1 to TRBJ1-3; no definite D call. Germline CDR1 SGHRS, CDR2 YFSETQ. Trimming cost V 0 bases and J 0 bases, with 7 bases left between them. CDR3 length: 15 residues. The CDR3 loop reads CASSLEGGSGNTIYF. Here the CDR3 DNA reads TGCGCCAGCAGCTTGGAGGGAGGCTCTGGAAACACCATATATTTT.

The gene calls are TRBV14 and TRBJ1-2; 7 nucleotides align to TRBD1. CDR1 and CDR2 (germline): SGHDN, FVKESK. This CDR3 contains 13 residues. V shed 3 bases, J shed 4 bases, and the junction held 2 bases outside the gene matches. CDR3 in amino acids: CASSQTGLYGYTF. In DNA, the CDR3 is TGTGCCAGCAGCCAGACAGGGCTCTATGGCTACACCTTC. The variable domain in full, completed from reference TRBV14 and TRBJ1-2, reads EAGVTQFPSHSVIEKGQTVTLRCDPISGHDNLYWYRRVMGKEIKFLLHFVKESKQDESGMPNNRFLAERTGGTYSTLKVQPAELEDSGVYFCASSQTGLYGYTFGSGTRLTVV.

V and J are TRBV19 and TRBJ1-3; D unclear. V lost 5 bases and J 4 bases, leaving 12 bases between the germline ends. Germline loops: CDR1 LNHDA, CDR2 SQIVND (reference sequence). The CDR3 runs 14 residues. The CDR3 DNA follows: TGTGCCAGTAGTTTAGGCCTATTCGGAAACACCATATATTTT. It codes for CASSLGLFGNTIYF.

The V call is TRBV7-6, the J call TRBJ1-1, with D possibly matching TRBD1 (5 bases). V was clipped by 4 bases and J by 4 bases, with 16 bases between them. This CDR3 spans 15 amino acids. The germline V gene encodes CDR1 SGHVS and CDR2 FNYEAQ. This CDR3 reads CASSSAGHGSTEAFF. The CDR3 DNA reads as TGTGCCAGCAGCTCCGCCGGACACGGGAGCACTGAAGCTTTCTTT.

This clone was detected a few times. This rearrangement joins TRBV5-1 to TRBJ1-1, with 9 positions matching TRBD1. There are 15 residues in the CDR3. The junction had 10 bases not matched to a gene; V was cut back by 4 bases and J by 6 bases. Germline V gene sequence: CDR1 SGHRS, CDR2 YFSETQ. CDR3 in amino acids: CASSISGQGGSEAFF. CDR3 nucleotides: TGCGCCAGCAGCATATCGGGACAGGGCGGATCTGAAGCTTTCTTT. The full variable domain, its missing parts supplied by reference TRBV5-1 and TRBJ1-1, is KAGVTQTPRYLIKTRGQQVTLSCSPISGHRSVSWYQQTPGQGLQFLFEYFSETQRNKGNFPGRFSGRQFSNSRSEMNVSTLELGDSALYLCASSISGQGGSEAFFGQGTRLTVV.

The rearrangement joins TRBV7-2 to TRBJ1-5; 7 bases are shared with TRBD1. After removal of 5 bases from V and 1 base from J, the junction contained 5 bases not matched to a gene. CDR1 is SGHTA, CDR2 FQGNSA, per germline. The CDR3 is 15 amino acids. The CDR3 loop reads CASSARQGSNQPQHF. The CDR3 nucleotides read TGTGCCAGCAGCGCCCGACAGGGCAGCAATCAGCCCCAGCATTTT.

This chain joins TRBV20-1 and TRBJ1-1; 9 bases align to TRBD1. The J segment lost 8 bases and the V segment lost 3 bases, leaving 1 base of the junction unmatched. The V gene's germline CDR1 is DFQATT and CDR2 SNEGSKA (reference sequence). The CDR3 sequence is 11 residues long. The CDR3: CSASDRGEAFF. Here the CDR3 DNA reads TGCAGTGCTAGTGACAGGGGGGAAGCTTTCTTT.